The entry below gives a single T cell receptor beta chain sequence along with its context. Its antigen is not identified. This specimen comes from a study of glioma-infiltrating T cells after dendritic cell vaccination. About the study: Dendritic cell vaccine was injected intradermally three times, biweekly. Study-level findings and limits: Complete blood and tumor specimen sets were limited to few patients.

Here immunoSEQ multiplex PCR was the method, and the copy in TCRdb shows in-frame clones only, minus some. This table holds tens of thousands of clones, 85% found once. Time point defined: after dendritic cell vaccination, including at tumor progression/relapse. Only patients with spare fresh-frozen tumor and over two years of follow-up were included. The CDR3 is 14 residues long. The chain couples TRBV6-7 to TRBJ2-5, with 7 bases fitting TRBD2. The J call may be mistaken, given a closer DNA end match to TRBJ2-7. TRBV6-7 is labeled an ORF, and its function is uncertain. The starting material was blood, obtained after dendritic cell vaccination. The clonotype originates from a human donor with glioblastoma. The CDR3 here is CASTGEGLTYEQYF. The CDR3 DNA follows: TGTGCCAGCACGGGGGAGGGTTTGACCTACGAGCAGTACTTC.